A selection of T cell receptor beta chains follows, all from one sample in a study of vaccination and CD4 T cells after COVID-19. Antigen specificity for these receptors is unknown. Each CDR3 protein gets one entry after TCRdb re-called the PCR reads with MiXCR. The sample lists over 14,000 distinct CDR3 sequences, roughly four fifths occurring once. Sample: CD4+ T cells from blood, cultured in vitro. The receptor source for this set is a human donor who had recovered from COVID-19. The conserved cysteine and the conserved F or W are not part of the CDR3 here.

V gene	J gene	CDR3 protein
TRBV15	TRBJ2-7	ATSRERGLEQY
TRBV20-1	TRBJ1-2	SARDRWTEANYGYT
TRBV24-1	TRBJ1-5	ATSPGGLNQPQH
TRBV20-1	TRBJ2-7	SARYSGRIDEQY
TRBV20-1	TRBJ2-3	SVARLAGGTDTQY
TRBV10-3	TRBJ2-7	AISEYSSESYEQY
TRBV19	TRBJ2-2	AVRDRGYPGELF
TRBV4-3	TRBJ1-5	ASSQGGNGNQPQH
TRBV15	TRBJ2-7	ATSREKTSGSYEQY
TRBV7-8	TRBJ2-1	ASSFLTDQF
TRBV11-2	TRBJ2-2	ASSSGRRYTGELF
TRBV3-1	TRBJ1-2	ASSQAGRGPNYGYT
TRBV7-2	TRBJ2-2	ASSARTSGVGTGELF
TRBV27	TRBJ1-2	ASRVGGTEKGYT
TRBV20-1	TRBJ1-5	SARRTGGNQPQH
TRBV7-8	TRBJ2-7	ASSKVGGALSYEQY
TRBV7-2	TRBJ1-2	ASSRGPVTLRVVGYT
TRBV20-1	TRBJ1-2	SASEGSGHNYGYT
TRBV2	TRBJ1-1	ASRGGVLGDTEAF
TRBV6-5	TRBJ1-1	ASSYSRIGGITEAF
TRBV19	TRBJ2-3	ASSQNSGSEDTQY